This T cell receptor beta chain is from a study of shared clonotypes between healthy human individuals. Study results and limitations: It was the non-shared clonotypes that had lower generation probabilities than clonotypes shared by all four donors. Investigators expected sequencing depth to affect clonotype sharing among donors.

Of note for this clone: Its antigen is not known.

Some clones are missing from TCRdb's copy, which holds only in-frame ones; the method was immunoSEQ multiplex PCR. The sample contains more than 850,000 clones, roughly 74% of which appear only once. The TCR was taken from a man between 18 and 29 years old in good health. Some clones in this sample may be carry-over from other donors' samples. The source material was memory CD4+ T cells from PBMCs. Sample subset: CD45RA-negative fraction.

The CDR3, as DNA: TGTGCCAGCAGTGAGGAGACAGGGTTAAATGAGCAGTTCTTC. Translation: CASSEETGLNEQFF. The J gene is TRBJ2-1, the V gene TRBV25-1; 7 bases are shared with TRBD1. From germline, CDR1 is MGHDK and CDR2 SYGVNS. After removal of 3 bases from V and 7 bases from J, the junction contained 6 bases not matched to a gene. The CDR3 runs 14 residues. Together with reference TRBV25-1 and TRBJ2-1, the CDR3 gives the full variable domain: EADIYQTPRYLVIGTGKKITLECSQTMGHDKMYWYQQDPGMELHLIHYSYGVNSTEKGDLSSESTVSRIRTEHFPLTLESARPSHTSQYLCASSEETGLNEQFFGPGTRLTVL.